The present T cell receptor (beta chain) was sequenced within a study of OX40 agonist ivuxolimab in advanced cancers. Findings and limits, study-wide: The CD4+ and CD8+ T cells in the blood had expanded clonally by week 6 at 0.1 to 3.0 mg/kg. In general, CD8+ T cells held more expanded clones than CD4+ did, on average.

The V gene lost 0 bases and the J gene lost 4 bases, with 10 bases spanning the gap. Germline values: CDR1 MGHRA, CDR2 YSYEKL. There are 15 residues in the CDR3. On this clone: Its antigen remains unidentified.

The repertoire was sequenced with immunoSEQ multiplex PCR; TCRdb's copy has only in-frame clones and lacks some. The sample holds about 50,000 clones, roughly 90% seen once. This chain links TRBV4-1 with TRBJ2-1; possibly TRBD1 or TRBD2 for D (6 bases each). The receptor comes from an adult with an advanced solid tumor such as melanoma, head and neck, liver or kidney cancer. The source material was CD4+ or CD8+ T cells sorted from blood, sampled in a trial of the OX40 agonist ivuxolimab. The CDR3 loop is CASSQEGGTYNEQFF. The CDR3 region has the DNA TGCGCCAGCAGCCAAGAAGGGGGGACTTACAATGAGCAGTTCTTC.